Following are 15 T cell receptor beta chains from one sample sequenced in a study of T cells in Graves' hyperthyroidism and ophthalmopathy. RNA transcripts gave rise to amplified TCR beta CDR3 regions. The HTBI set primed first-round TCR CDR3 RT-PCR. MiXCR, run by TCRdb on the multiplex PCR reads, gives a single entry per CDR3 protein. The sample carries roughly 630,000 distinct CDR3 sequences, about 15% recorded once. Sequenced material: blood. The receptors derive from a woman aged 25 to 39 with Graves' hyperthyroidism.

The gene calls are TRBV7-9 and TRBJ2-1, with TRBD2 matching 12 bases. The germline V gene encodes CDR1 SEHNR and CDR2 FQNEAQ (reference sequence). V shed 5 bases and J 3 bases; nucleotides not matched to a gene: 11. The CDR3 covers 18 residues. CDR3 sequence: CASSETSGSRFDYNEQFF. DNA for the CDR3: TGTGCCAGCAGCGAGACTAGCGGGAGTCGGTTTGACTACAATGAGCAGTTCTTC.

This clonotype was picked up many times. This rearrangement joins TRBV6-5 to TRBJ2-1; no firm D call. Trimming shortened V by 0 bases and J by 0 bases, and 6 bases separated the two germline ends. Germline CDR1 MNHEY, CDR2 SVGAGI. The CDR3 sequence is 15 residues long. The CDR3 spells CASSYSISSYNEQFF. In DNA form, the CDR3 reads TGTGCCAGCAGTTACTCGATCAGCTCCTACAATGAGCAGTTCTTC.

This clonotype was found many times. This sequence joins TRBV5-1 and TRBJ2-1, with 9 bases that match TRBD1. In germline, CDR1 is SGHRS, CDR2 YFSETQ. The V segment lost 0 bases and the J segment 8 bases; nucleotides outside the gene matches: 6. The CDR3 consists of 15 residues. This CDR3 reads CASSLADRGFDEQFF. The CDR3 region has the DNA TGCGCCAGCAGCTTGGCCGACAGGGGGTTCGATGAGCAGTTCTTC.

Of note for this clonotype: Relative to the germline gene, one junction end is altered; a read error may explain this. The chain combines TRBV7-2 with TRBJ2-7; tentatively, D is TRBD2 (6 bases). CDR1 is SGHTA, CDR2 FQGNSA, per germline. This CDR3 spans 14 amino acids. CDR3 sequence reads: CAGSSGLAIYEQYF. In nucleotides, the CDR3 is TGTGCCGGCAGCTCGGGACTGGCGATCTACGAGCAGTACTTC.

This clonotype has ten or more counts. This sequence joins TRBV6-5 and TRBJ2-7; TRBD1 might be the D (5 bases). The CDR3 has 15 residues. Trimming shortened V by 2 bases and J by 7 bases, and 18 bases separated the two germline ends. CDR1 is MNHEY, CDR2 SVGAGI, per germline. The CDR3 sequence: CASSYLQGLGDEQYF. In nucleotides, the CDR3 is TGTGCCAGCAGTTACCTCCAGGGTCTAGGGGATGAGCAGTACTTC.

The CDR3 DNA follows: TGCGCCAGCAGCTTTAGGACAGGGGATAACTATGGCTACACCTTC. Residues: CASSFRTGDNYGYTF. V and J are TRBV5-1 and TRBJ1-2, with 9 nucleotides matching TRBD1. The length of the CDR3 is 15 residues. V gave up 2 bases and J gave up 1 base; unmatched junction bases: 3. CDR1 and CDR2 (germline): SGHRS, YFSETQ.

This clonotype has just a few counts. V and J are TRBV7-3 and TRBJ2-2; tentatively, D is TRBD1 (5 bases). With 3 bases removed from V and 5 bases from J, the gap between germline ends came to 10 bases. Germline V gene lookup returns CDR1 SGHTA and CDR2 FQGTGA. CDR3 length: 14 amino acids. The CDR3 protein is CASSLESGTGELFF. CDR3 coding DNA: TGTGCCAGCAGCTTGGAATCAGGGACCGGGGAGCTGTTTTTT. Full variable domain (remainder filled in from reference TRBV7-3 and TRBJ2-2): GAGVSQTPSNKVTEKGKYVELRCDPISGHTALYWYRQSLGQGPEFLIYFQGTGAADDSGLPNDRFFAVRPEGSVSTLKIQRTERGDSAVYLCASSLESGTGELFFGEGSRLTVL.

This clonotype showed up many times. The chain combines TRBV7-2 with TRBJ1-2; unclear D gene. Trimming stripped 5 bases from V and 4 bases from J, with 14 bases between. The CDR3 consists of 14 residues. Germline CDR1 and CDR2: SGHTA and FQGNSA. As DNA, the CDR3 is TGTGCCAGCAGCACTTCGCTCGGATTCTATGGCTACACCTTC. Amino acids: CASSTSLGFYGYTF.

The chain recombines TRBV19 with TRBJ1-1, with D possibly matching TRBD1 (6 bases). There are 13 residues in the CDR3. Germline V lookup: CDR1 LNHDA, CDR2 SQIVND (reference sequence). The V end was cut by 10 bases, the J end by 8 bases, with 20 bases between. The CDR3 loop reads CATKEGGRAEAFF. CDR3 in DNA: TGTGCCACTAAGGAAGGGGGGCGGGCCGAAGCTTTCTTT.

This clonotype appeared a few times. This chain connects TRBV20-1 to TRBJ1-2; perhaps TRBD1 as D (5 bases). Germline loops: CDR1 DFQATT, CDR2 SNEGSKA (reference sequence). The V end was cut by 0 bases, the J end by 7 bases, with 15 bases between. The CDR3 has 14 amino acids. CDR3 sequence reads: CSAREFWGSVGYTF. CDR3 DNA sequence: TGCAGTGCTAGAGAGTTTTGGGGGTCGGTTGGCTACACCTTC.

The V call is TRBV15, the J call TRBJ2-7; TRBD1 might be the D (6 bases). CDR3 length equals 16 residues. CDR1 is LNHNV, CDR2 YYDKDF, per germline (reference sequence). V lost 3 bases and J lost 2, with 17 bases in between. The chain's CDR3 is CATSRTKQGMPYEQYF. CDR3 sequence (DNA): TGTGCCACCAGCAGGACCAAACAGGGAATGCCCTACGAGCAGTACTTC.

The sample holds many counts of this clonotype. The CDR3 DNA sequence: TGTGCCAGCAGGAAGGACAGGGGGGAGTATGGCTACACCTTC. Encoded protein: CASRKDRGEYGYTF. V and J are TRBV2 and TRBJ1-2, with 10 nucleotides matching TRBD1. This CDR3 is built from 14 residues. In germline, CDR1 is SNHLY, CDR2 FYNNEI. J gave up 5 bases and V 6 bases, and 6 bases lay outside the gene matches.

V and J are TRBV10-3 and TRBJ2-1; 9 bases fit TRBD1. The germline V gene has CDR1 ENHRY and CDR2 SYGVKD. The V segment lost 6 bases and the J segment 6 bases; nucleotides outside the gene matches: 9. This CDR3 contains 15 residues. The CDR3 sequence: CAISHGTGSRNEQFF. CDR3 bases: TGTGCCATCAGCCACGGGACAGGGAGCCGCAATGAGCAGTTCTTC.

The V and J genes are TRBV15 and TRBJ1-6; 7 nucleotides match TRBD1. The CDR3 loop spans 22 amino acids. With 0 bases clipped from V and 6 bases from J, the junction kept 23 bases outside the gene matches. Germline values: CDR1 LNHNV, CDR2 YYDKDF (reference sequence). The DNA of the CDR3 is TGTGCCACCAGCAGAGATAGGGGGCGGATGGCTGCCTCTTATAATCTTAATTCACCCCTCCACTTT. This codes for CATSRDRGRMAASYNLNSPLHF.

V and J are TRBV2 and TRBJ2-2; TRBD2 aligns across 7 bases. Germline CDR1 and CDR2: SNHLY and FYNNEI. The CDR3 is 15 residues long. CDR3 sequence (DNA): TGTACAGCCTCTGGGGGGAGGGTGCGCACCGGGGAGCTGTTTTTT. As protein: CTASGGRVRTGELFF.